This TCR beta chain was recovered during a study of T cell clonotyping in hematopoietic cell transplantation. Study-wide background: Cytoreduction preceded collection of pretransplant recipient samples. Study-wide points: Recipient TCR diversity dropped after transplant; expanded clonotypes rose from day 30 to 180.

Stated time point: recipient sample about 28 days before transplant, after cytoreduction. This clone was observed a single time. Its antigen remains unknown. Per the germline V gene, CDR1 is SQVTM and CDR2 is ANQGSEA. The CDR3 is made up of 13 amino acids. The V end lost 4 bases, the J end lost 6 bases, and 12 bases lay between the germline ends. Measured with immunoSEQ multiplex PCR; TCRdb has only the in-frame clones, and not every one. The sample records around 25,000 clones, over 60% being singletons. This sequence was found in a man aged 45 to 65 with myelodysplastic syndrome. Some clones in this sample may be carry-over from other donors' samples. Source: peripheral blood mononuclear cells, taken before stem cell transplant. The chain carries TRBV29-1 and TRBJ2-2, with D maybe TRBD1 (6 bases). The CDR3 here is CSVGADSAGELFF. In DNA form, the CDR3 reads TGCAGCGTTGGTGCGGACAGCGCCGGGGAGCTGTTTTTT.